These 10 T cell receptor beta chains were sequenced from one sample in a study of blood T cell repertoires in COVID-19. Here immunoSEQ multiplex PCR was the method, and the copy in TCRdb shows in-frame clones only, minus some. The sample contains almost 200,000 clones, approximately 86% of which appear only once. The sample consisted of peripheral blood. The receptors derive from a man in his sixties with COVID-19, enrolled during active disease.

The V call is TRBV28, the J call TRBJ2-2; D gene ambiguous. CDR1 MDHEN and CDR2 SYDVKM come from the germline V gene. The CDR3 spans 14 residues. The ends were cut back, 3 bases at V and 6 bases at J, with 11 bases in the middle. For the CDR3, the DNA is TGTGCCAGCAGTTTGCACACGTCCCCCGGGGAGCTGTTTTTT. This encodes CASSLHTSPGELFF.

The V and J genes are TRBV19 and TRBJ1-1, with D maybe TRBD1 (6 bases). V was shortened by 7 bases and J by 10 bases, with 19 bases between the two germline ends. The CDR3 consists of 13 residues. Looked up from germline, CDR1 is LNHDA and CDR2 is SQIVND (reference sequence). CDR3 in DNA: TGTGCCAGTAACCTGGGGGGGACCAGGGGAGCTTTCTTT. It yields the protein CASNLGGTRGAFF.

In the case of this clone: This clone may be a read error of a much larger clone one base away. Within the sample, other DNA sequences also encode this same CDR3. The chain has TRBV7-9 and TRBJ1-2, with TRBD1 as a possible D gene (6 bases). The CDR3 is made up of 13 amino acids. The V gene's germline CDR1 is SEHNR and CDR2 FQNEAQ (reference sequence). Trimming stripped 1 base from V and 4 bases from J, with 7 bases between. This chain's CDR3 is CASSLEDSYGYTF. The CDR3, as DNA: TGTGCCAGCAGCTTAGAGGACAGCTATGGCTACACCTTC.

The V call is TRBV28, the J call TRBJ2-5; 10 nucleotides align to TRBD1. V shed 7 bases and J 3 bases; nucleotides not matched to a gene: 5. Germline loops: CDR1 MDHEN, CDR2 SYDVKM. This CDR3 region has 14 residues. This CDR3 is CASILGTGEETQYF. CDR3 coding DNA: TGTGCCAGCATCTTAGGGACAGGGGAAGAGACCCAGTACTTC.

The V call is TRBV18, the J call TRBJ1-1, with TRBD1 matching 8 bases. This CDR3 region has 16 residues. Trimming took 3 bases from V and 1 from J; bases not matched to a gene: 7. Germline V gene sequence: CDR1 KGHSH, CDR2 LQKENI. In nucleotides, the CDR3 is TGTGCCAGCTCACCTAGGACAGGGAGGACGAACACTGAAGCTTTCTTT. Protein: CASSPRTGRTNTEAFF.

The chain carries TRBV9 and TRBJ1-1; D call uncertain. The CDR3 is 13 residues long. Per the germline V gene, CDR1 is SGDLS and CDR2 is YYNGEE. The V end lost 4 bases, the J end lost 1 base, and 8 bases lay between the germline ends. The CDR3 sequence is CASSTQPNTEAFF. In DNA, the CDR3 is TGTGCCAGCAGCACACAACCGAACACTGAAGCTTTCTTT.

The CDR3 nucleotides read TGCGCCAGCAGCGCGGGACTAGGGTACAATGAGCAGTTCTTC. Its translation is CASSAGLGYNEQFF. The V gene is TRBV5-1, the J gene TRBJ2-1; 8 positions match TRBD2. Looked up from germline, CDR1 is SGHRS and CDR2 is YFSETQ. With V trimmed by 4 bases and J by 4 bases, 4 bases remained unmatched. CDR3 length equals 14 residues.

CDR3 residues: CATSRDPGQGTDTQYF. CDR3 nucleotides: TGTGCCACCAGCAGAGATCCCGGACAGGGAACAGATACGCAGTATTTT. This sequence joins TRBV15 and TRBJ2-3; 8 bases line up with TRBD1. V was pared by 0 bases and J by 3 bases, with 5 bases of the junction left unmatched. Germline V CDR1 and CDR2: LNHNV, YYDKDF (reference sequence). The length of the CDR3 is 16 residues.

V usage is TRBV5-1 and J usage is TRBJ1-3; D possibly corresponds to TRBD1 (6 bases). V dropped 0 bases and J dropped 1 base, with 8 bases sitting between them. Germline lookup yields CDR1 SGHRS and CDR2 YFSETQ. The CDR3 is 15 amino acids. CDR3 sequence (DNA): TGCGCCAGCAGCTTGGAGGGGGTTTCTGGAAACACCATATATTTT. Encoded protein: CASSLEGVSGNTIYF.

In regard to this clone: The same CDR3 can be traced to other DNA sequences in this sample. The chain has TRBV4-1 and TRBJ1-2; D is unclear. Per the germline V gene, CDR1 is MGHRA and CDR2 is YSYEKL. V lost 1 base to trimming and J lost 4 bases, with 10 bases between them. The CDR3 has 14 amino acids. CDR3 in DNA: TGCGCCAGCAGCCAAGTGTCCGGGTCCTATGGCTACACCTTC. Amino acid sequence: CASSQVSGSYGYTF.